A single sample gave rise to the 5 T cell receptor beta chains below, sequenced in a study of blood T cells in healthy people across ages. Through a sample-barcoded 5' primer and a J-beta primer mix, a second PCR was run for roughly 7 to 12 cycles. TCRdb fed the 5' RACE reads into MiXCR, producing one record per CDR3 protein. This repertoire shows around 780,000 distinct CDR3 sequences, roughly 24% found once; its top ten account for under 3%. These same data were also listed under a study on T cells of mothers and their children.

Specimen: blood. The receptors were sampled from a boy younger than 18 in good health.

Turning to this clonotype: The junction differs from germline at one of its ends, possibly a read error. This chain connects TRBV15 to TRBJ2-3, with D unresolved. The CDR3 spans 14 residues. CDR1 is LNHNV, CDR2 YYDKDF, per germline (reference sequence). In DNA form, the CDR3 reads TGTGCCACCAGCAGAGAATCAAGGGAACGTACGCAGTACTTT. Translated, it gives CATSRESRERTQYF.

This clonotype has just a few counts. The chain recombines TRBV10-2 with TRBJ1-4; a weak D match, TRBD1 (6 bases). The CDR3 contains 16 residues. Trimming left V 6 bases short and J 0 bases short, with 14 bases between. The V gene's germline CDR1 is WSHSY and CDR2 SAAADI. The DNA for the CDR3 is TGCGCCAGCAGATGCCGGGACATGGCAACTAATGAAAAACTGTTTTTT. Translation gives CASRCRDMATNEKLFF.

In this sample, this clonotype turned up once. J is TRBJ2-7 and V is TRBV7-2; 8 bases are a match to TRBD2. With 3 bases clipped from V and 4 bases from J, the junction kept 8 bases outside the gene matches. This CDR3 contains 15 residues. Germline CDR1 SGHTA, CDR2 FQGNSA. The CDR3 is CASSFKRGGPYEQYF. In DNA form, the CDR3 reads TGTGCCAGCAGCTTCAAACGGGGGGGCCCGTACGAGCAGTACTTC.

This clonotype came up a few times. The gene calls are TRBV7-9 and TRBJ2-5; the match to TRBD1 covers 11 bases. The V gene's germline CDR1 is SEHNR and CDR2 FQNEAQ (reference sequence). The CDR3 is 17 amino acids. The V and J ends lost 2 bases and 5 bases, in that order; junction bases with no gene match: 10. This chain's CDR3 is CASSLNAGQGALETQYF. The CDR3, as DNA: TGTGCCAGCAGCTTAAATGCCGGACAGGGGGCTCTTGAGACCCAGTACTTC.

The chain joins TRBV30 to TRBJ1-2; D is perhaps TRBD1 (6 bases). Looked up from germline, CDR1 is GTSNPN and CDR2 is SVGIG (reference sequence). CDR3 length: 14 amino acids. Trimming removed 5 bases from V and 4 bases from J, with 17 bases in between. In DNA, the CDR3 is TGTGCCTGGGGGAGAGGGCAGGGGCTCTATGGCTACACCTTC. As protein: CAWGRGQGLYGYTF.